Only a few counts were recorded for the clone carrying this T cell receptor (beta chain). The antigen remains unidentified. Unique molecular identifiers (one per individual cDNA molecule) were attached. TCRdb independently ran MiXCR on the 5' RACE reads; one entry per CDR3 protein. This table holds more than 25,000 distinct CDR3 sequences, about 4.5% found once. The sample originates from a study of early T cells in non-severe SARS-CoV-2 infection. Background on the study: The chains were unpaired, and the sequenced material was bulk RNA from unsorted whole blood. Study-wide points: VDJdb matching favored anti-spike CD8 responses, missing private and CD4 specificities.

The CDR3 runs to 13 residues. V was pared by 8 bases and J by 6 bases, with 9 bases of the junction left unmatched. Germline CDR1 is SGHAT and CDR2 is FQNNGV. This chain uses TRBV11-2 with TRBJ2-7, with TRBD1 identical over 8 bases. The starting material was whole blood, obtained at baseline. The sequence was collected from an adult who was a healthcare worker with PCR-confirmed SARS-CoV-2 infection or an uninfected control (not recorded which). DNA of the CDR3: TGTGCCAGCTCATCGGGCAGGGGGCTCGAGCAGTACTTC. Translating gives CASSSGRGLEQYF. Full variable domain (rest looked up from reference TRBV11-2 and TRBJ2-7): EAGVAQSPRYKIIEKRQSVAFWCNPISGHATLYWYQQILGQGPKLLIQFQNNGVVDDSQLPKDRFSAERLKGVDSTLKIQPAKLEDSAVYLCASSSGRGLEQYFGPGTRLTVT.